This TCR beta chain was identified in a study of cytomegalovirus exposure and HLA in healthy donors. The study ran its PCR with 60 Vbeta and 13 Jbeta primers. Profiling relied on immunoSEQ multiplex PCR, and the TCRdb table lists in-frame clones only, not all of them. The sample yields approximately 220,000 clones, less than 85% seen once. The germline CDR1 and CDR2 sequences are WSHSY and SAAADI. This CDR3 is built from 16 residues. Trimming removed 0 bases at V and 8 bases at J, with 17 bases between. A word on this clone: Its antigen remains unknown.

Study findings and constraints: The authors listed around 150 TCR beta chains as cytomegalovirus-associated. Rates of TCR association differed by HLA locus in a later analysis, with DRB1 highest and HLA-C lowest. A later analysis linked a missense DCLRE1C variant to TCR beta V- and J-gene trimming. Donors were assumed by presence/absence analyses to have roughly uniform sequencing depth.

This sequence was found in a girl aged 2 to 9 in good health and CMV-seronegative. The chain employs TRBV10-2 and TRBJ2-1; maybe TRBD2 (6 bases). Sequencing input: PBMCs. The CDR3 loop is CASSESRRRGRDEQFF. The CDR3 DNA is TGCGCCAGCAGTGAGTCCCGACGGCGGGGTAGGGATGAGCAGTTCTTC.